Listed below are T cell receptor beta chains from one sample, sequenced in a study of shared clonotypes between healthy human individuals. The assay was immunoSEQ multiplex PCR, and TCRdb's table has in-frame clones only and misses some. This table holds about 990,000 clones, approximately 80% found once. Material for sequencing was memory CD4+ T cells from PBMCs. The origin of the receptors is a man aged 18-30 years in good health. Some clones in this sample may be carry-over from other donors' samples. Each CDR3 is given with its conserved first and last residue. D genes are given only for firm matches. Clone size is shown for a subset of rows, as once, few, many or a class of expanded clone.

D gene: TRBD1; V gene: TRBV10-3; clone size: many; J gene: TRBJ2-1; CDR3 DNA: TGTGCCATCAGTGAGGAGGGACAGGCAGGTCAAGGAGCCTACAATGAGCAGTTCTTC; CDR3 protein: CAISEEGQAGQGAYNEQFF
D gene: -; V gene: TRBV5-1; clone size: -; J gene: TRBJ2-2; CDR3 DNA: TGCGCCAGCAGCTCCCGACAGGGAGGAGACACCGGGGAGCTGTTTTTT; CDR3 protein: CASSSRQGGDTGELFF
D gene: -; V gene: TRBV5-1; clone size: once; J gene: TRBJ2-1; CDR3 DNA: TGCGCCAGCAGGAGAGATCCATCACGTTACAATGAGCAGTTCTTC; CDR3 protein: CASRRDPSRYNEQFF
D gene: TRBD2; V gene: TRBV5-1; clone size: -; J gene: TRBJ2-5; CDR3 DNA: TGCGCCAGCAGCGCCCCCGTCGGCACTAGCGCCGGAGAGACCCAGTACTTC; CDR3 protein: CASSAPVGTSAGETQYF
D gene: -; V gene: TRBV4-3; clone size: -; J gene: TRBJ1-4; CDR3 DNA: TGCGCCAGCAGCCAAGTCGTCAGGGAAAATGAAAAACTGTTTTTT; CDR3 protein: CASSQVVRENEKLFF
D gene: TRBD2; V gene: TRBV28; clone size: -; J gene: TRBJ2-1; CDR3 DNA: TGTGCCAGCAGTGGAGCCGGGACTAGGAGTATTGATGAGCAGTTCTTC; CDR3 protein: CASSGAGTRSIDEQFF
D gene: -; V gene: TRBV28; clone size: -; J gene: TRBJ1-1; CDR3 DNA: TGTGCCAGCAGTTTTTCTTTGGGGACGAGGGTCCAGAACACTGAAGCTTTCTTT; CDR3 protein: CASSFSLGTRVQNTEAFF
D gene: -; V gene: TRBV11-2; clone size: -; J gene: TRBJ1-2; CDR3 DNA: TGTGCCAGCAGCTTAGAGCGCCTCAGGGGCAGTTACTATGAGGGCTACACCTTC; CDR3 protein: CASSLERLRGSYYEGYTF
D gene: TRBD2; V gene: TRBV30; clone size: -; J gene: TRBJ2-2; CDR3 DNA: TGTGCCTGGAGATTGAATAACGGACTAGCGGGAGGGCCGGGCACCGGGGAGCTGTTTTTT; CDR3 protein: CAWRLNNGLAGGPGTGELFF
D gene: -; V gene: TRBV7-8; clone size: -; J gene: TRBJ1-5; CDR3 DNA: TGTGCCAGCAGCTTAAGTAGACCCGGGCAGCCCCAGCATTTT; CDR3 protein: CASSLSRPGQPQHF
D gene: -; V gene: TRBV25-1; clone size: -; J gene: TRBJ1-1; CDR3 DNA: TGTGCCAGCAGTGAATCCTCAACGAACACTGAAGCTTTCTTT; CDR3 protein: CASSESSTNTEAFF
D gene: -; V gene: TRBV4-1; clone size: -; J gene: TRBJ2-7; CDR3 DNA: TGCGCCAGCAGCCAAGATGGGCAGGGCGCGCTCCTCCAGTACTTC; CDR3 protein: CASSQDGQGALLQYF
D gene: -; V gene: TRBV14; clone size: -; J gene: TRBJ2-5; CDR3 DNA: TGTGCCAGCAGCCAAGAGACCGGACGGGCTCAAGAGACCCAGTACTTC; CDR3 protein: CASSQETGRAQETQYF
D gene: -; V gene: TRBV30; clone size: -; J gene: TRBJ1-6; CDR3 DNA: TGTGCCTGGAGTCGGGGTTATAATTCACCCCTCCACTTT; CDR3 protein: CAWSRGYNSPLHF
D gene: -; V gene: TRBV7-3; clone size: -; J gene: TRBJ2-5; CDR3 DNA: TGTGCCAGCAGCTTAGGCTACAGCCTACAAGAGACCCAGTACTTC; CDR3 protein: CASSLGYSLQETQYF
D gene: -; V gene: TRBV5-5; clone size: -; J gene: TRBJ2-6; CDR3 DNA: TGTGCCAGCAGCCGCATCCTAGCTGCGGGGGCCAACGTCCTGACTTTC; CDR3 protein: CASSRILAAGANVLTF
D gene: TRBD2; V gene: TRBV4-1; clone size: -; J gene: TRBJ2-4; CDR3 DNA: TGCGCCAGCAGCCAAGAAAGGACTAGCGGGAGGGAGGCCAAAAACATTCAGTACTTC; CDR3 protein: CASSQERTSGREAKNIQYF
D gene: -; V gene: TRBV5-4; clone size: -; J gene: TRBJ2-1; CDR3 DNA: TGTGCCAGCAGCTTGATCTTGGCAGGGGCCAATGAGCAGTTCTTC; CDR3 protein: CASSLILAGANEQFF
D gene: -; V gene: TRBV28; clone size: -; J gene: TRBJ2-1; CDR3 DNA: TGTGCCAGCAGTCCCCCCCCGGGAGCCCAGCAGTTCTTC; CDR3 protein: CASSPPPGAQQFF
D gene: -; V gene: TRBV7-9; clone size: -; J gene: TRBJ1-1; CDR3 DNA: TGTGCCAGCAGCTTAGCCTCCCCCCGTGACGAAGCTTTCTTT; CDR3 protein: CASSLASPRDEAFF
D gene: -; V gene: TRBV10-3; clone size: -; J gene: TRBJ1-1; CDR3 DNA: TGTGCCATCAGTGAGTCTAAGCGGAAAGCTTTCTTT; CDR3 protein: CAISESKRKAFF
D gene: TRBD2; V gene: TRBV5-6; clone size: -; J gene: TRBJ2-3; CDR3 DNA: TGTGCCAGCAGCTTGGGGACTAGCGCCACAGATACGCAGTATTTT; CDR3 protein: CASSLGTSATDTQYF
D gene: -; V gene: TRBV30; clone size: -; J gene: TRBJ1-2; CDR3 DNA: TGTGCCTGGAGAAAGGGAGTGGTCTATGGCTACACCTTC; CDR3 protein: CAWRKGVVYGYTF
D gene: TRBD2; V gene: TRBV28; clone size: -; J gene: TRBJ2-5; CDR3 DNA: TGTGCCAGCAGGGTAGCGGGAGGGTTAGGGGAGACCCAGTACTTC; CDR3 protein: CASRVAGGLGETQYF
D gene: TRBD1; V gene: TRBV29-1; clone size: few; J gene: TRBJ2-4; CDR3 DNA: TGCAGCGTGGGCGGACAGGGTTTGAACATTCAGTACTTC; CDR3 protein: CSVGGQGLNIQYF
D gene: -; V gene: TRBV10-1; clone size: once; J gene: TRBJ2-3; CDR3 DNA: TGCGCCAGCAGTGAAGTTGTGGGGGAGCAGTATTTT; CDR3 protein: CASSEVVGEQYF
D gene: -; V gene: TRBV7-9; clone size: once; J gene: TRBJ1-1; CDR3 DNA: TGTGCCAGCAGCCCAGGCCCGGGTGGGGCTTTCTTT; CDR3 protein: CASSPGPGGAFF
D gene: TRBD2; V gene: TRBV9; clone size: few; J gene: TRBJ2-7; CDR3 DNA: TGTGCCAGCAGCGTAGTTGCGGGAGGGCCTAGCGAGCAGTACTTC; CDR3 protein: CASSVVAGGPSEQYF
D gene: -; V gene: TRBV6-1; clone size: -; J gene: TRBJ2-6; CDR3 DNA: TGTGCCAGCAGTGAGAAAGGCCGCTCTGGGGCCAACGTCCTGACTTTC; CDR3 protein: CASSEKGRSGANVLTF
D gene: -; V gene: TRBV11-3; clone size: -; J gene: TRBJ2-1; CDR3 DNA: TGTGCCAGCAGCCGTGAATACAATGAGCAGTTCTTC; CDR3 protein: CASSREYNEQFF
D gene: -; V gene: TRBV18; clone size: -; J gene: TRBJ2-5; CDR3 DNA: TGTGCCAGCTCACCACCATCACAGCAACGAGAGACCCAGTACTTC; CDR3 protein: CASSPPSQQRETQYF
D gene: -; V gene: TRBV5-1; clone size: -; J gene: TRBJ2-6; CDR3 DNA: TGCGCCAGCAGCTTGGTTCTGATCTCTGGGGCCAACGTCCTGACTTTC; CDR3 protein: CASSLVLISGANVLTF
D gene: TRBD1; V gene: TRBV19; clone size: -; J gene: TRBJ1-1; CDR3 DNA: TGTGCCAGTAGTATTGAAGGGACAGGGGGTCCCATGAACACTGAAGCTTTCTTT; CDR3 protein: CASSIEGTGGPMNTEAFF
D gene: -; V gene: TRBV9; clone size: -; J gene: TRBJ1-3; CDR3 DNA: TGTGCCAGCAGCGTAGACAGTCGCCTCTCTGGAAACACCATATATTTT; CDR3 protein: CASSVDSRLSGNTIYF
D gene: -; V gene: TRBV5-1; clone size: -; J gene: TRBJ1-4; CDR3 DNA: TGCGCCAGCAGCTTGACGGGGCTAGTGAGTGAAAAACTGTTTTTT; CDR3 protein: CASSLTGLVSEKLFF
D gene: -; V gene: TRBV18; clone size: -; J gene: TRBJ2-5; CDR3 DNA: TGTGCCAGCTTTCCGACAGGTAGTCAAGAGACCCAGTACTTC; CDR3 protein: CASFPTGSQETQYF
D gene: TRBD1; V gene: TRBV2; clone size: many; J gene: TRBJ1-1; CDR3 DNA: TGTGCCAGCAGTACCGGGACAGGTGTGGCTTTCTTT; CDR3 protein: CASSTGTGVAFF
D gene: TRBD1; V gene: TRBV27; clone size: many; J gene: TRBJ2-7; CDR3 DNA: TGTGCCAGCAGTTTATTCGGGACAGGGGGCGCTGAGCAGTACTTC; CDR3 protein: CASSLFGTGGAEQYF
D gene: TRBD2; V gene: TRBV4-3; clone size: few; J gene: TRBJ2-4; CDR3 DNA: TGCGCCAGCAGCCTTAGCGGGAGCATGAACATTCAGTACTTC; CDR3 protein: CASSLSGSMNIQYF
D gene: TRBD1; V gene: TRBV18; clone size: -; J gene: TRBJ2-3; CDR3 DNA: TGTGCCAGCTCACCACCGGTGGGACAGGGGGCTTGGACGCAGTATTTT; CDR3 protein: CASSPPVGQGAWTQYF
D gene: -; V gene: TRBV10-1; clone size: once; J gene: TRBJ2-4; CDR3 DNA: TGCGCCAGCAGGGGGGGCCACCTAGCCAAAAACATTCAGTACTTC; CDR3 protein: CASRGGHLAKNIQYF
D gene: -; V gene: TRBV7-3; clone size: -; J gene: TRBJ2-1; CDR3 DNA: TGTGCCAGCAGCTCCTCAAACAGGCTGAATGAGCAGTTCTTC; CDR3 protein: CASSSSNRLNEQFF